These 25 T cell receptor beta chains were sequenced from one sample in a study of blood T cell repertoires in COVID-19. TCRdb's copy holds only in-frame clones and misses some; the assay was immunoSEQ multiplex PCR. Here the sample spans roughly 150,000 clones, 80% to 85% being singletons. Specimen: peripheral blood. The receptors shown here come from a human donor in a cohort sampled during active COVID-19.

The chain combines TRBV30 with TRBJ1-5; the D is unclear. Trimming took off 1 base at V and 7 bases at J, with 20 bases between the two ends. Germline CDR1 and CDR2: GTSNPN and SVGIG (reference sequence). This CDR3 is built from 16 residues. The CDR3 here is CAWSARRGMKAQPQHF. As DNA, the CDR3 is TGTGCCTGGAGTGCTCGCCGCGGGATGAAGGCCCAGCCCCAGCATTTT.

The chain combines TRBV2 with TRBJ1-5, with TRBD1 as a possible D gene (5 bases). The CDR3 sequence is 12 residues long. The germline CDR1 and CDR2 sequences are SNHLY and FYNNEI. Trimming left V 5 bases short and J 7 bases short, with 9 bases between. The CDR3 loop is CASSKTGQPQHF. As DNA, the CDR3 is TGTGCCAGCAGTAAAACAGGCCAGCCCCAGCATTTT.

This clone was found a few times. This chain connects TRBV29-1 to TRBJ2-1, with 7 bases fitting TRBD1. The CDR3 spans 15 residues. The junction had 12 bases not matched to a gene; V was cut back by 8 bases and J by 2 bases. Germline V gene sequence: CDR1 SQVTM, CDR2 ANQGSEA. This CDR3 is CSSSIRQGTYNEQFF. CDR3 nucleotide sequence: TGCAGCTCATCAATTAGACAGGGCACCTACAATGAGCAGTTCTTC.

A single count supports this clone. The rearrangement joins TRBV5-1 to TRBJ2-6, with 9 bases identical to TRBD1. This CDR3 region has 18 residues. V trimming: 4 bases; J trimming: 2 bases; junction bases outside the gene matches: 10. Germline V gene lookup returns CDR1 SGHRS and CDR2 YFSETQ. CDR3 in amino acids: CASSLIPGQGAGANVLTF. Here the CDR3 DNA reads TGCGCCAGCAGCCTCATACCGGGACAGGGAGCTGGGGCCAACGTCCTGACTTTC.

Notes on this clone: Other DNA variants within this sample encode the same CDR3. Written as DNA, the CDR3 is TGTGCCAGCAGTGATCAGGGATATGGCTACACCTTC. The encoded protein is CASSDQGYGYTF. The chain recombines TRBV6-4 with TRBJ1-2; a possible D gene is TRBD1 (5 bases). V was cut by 3 bases and J by 5 bases, with 7 bases left in between. In germline, CDR1 is MRHNA, CDR2 SNTAGT. CDR3 size: 12 residues.

The CDR3 loop is CSVDRRQETQYF. CDR3 sequence (DNA): TGCAGCGTAGACAGGCGGCAAGAGACCCAGTACTTC. The chain combines TRBV29-1 with TRBJ2-5; possible D gene TRBD1, 6 bases. Germline V gene sequence: CDR1 SQVTM, CDR2 ANQGSEA. This CDR3 region has 12 residues. V lost 6 bases to trimming and J lost 2 bases, with 10 bases between them.

This sequence joins TRBV3-1 (or the pseudogene TRBV3-2) and TRBJ2-3; TRBD2 matches 7 bases. J was trimmed by 0 bases and V by 4 bases; bases with no gene match: 7. This CDR3 is built from 16 residues. From germline, CDR1 is LGHDT and CDR2 YNNKEL (reference sequence). The CDR3 region is CASSPFSGGSTDTQYF. CDR3 coding DNA: TGTGCCAGCAGCCCCTTCTCGGGGGGTAGCACAGATACGCAGTATTTT.

This clone was detected only a few times. The J gene is TRBJ2-3, the V gene TRBV28, with D perhaps TRBD1 (5 bases). Germline lookup yields CDR1 MDHEN and CDR2 SYDVKM. V lost 6 bases to trimming and J lost 1 base, with 8 bases between them. The CDR3 runs 13 residues. CDR3 region: CASSNRRTDTQYF. The CDR3 DNA reads as TGTGCCAGCAGCAACAGGCGCACAGATACGCAGTATTTT. Complete variable domain (other parts from reference TRBV28 and TRBJ2-3): DVKVTQSSRYLVKRTGEKVFLECVQDMDHENMFWYRQDPGLGLRLIYFSYDVKMKEKGDIPEGYSVSREKKERFSLILESASTNQTSMYLCASSNRRTDTQYFGPGTRLTVL.

This chain connects TRBV7-6 to TRBJ2-6; D possibly corresponds to TRBD1 (6 bases). The CDR3 totals 15 residues. Germline CDR1 and CDR2: SGHVS and FNYEAQ. V lost 4 bases and J lost 3, with 10 bases in between. CDR3 bases: TGTGCCAGCAGCTATGGGGGCGGTGGGGCCAACGTCCTGACTTTC. It specifies CASSYGGGGANVLTF. Full variable domain (remainder filled in from reference TRBV7-6 and TRBJ2-6): GAGVSQSPRYKVTKRGQDVALRCDPISGHVSLYWYRQALGQGPEFLTYFNYEAQQDKSGLPNDRFSAERPEGSISTLTIQRTEQRDSAMYRCASSYGGGGANVLTFGAGSRLTVL.

The rearrangement uses TRBV4-1 and TRBJ2-7, with unresolved D. The V gene lost 2 bases and the J gene lost 2 bases, with 16 bases spanning the gap. The CDR3 consists of 16 residues. The germline gives CDR1 MGHRA, CDR2 YSYEKL. The CDR3 is CASSQTRQVTAYEQYF. The CDR3 region has the DNA TGCGCCAGCAGCCAAACCCGCCAGGTAACTGCCTACGAGCAGTACTTC.

The J gene is TRBJ2-4, the V gene TRBV27, with D maybe TRBD2 (5 bases). The CDR3 is 16 residues long. Germline CDR1 reads MNHEY; CDR2 reads SMNVEV (reference sequence). Trimming took off 4 bases at V and 1 base at J, with 14 bases between the two ends. The DNA for the CDR3 is TGTGCCAGCAGTTCCCCCTCCCGGGATGCCAAAAACATTCAGTACTTC. It is translated as CASSSPSRDAKNIQYF.

This clone showed up just a few times. This chain uses TRBV2 with TRBJ2-2; 7 bases agree with TRBD1. The length of the CDR3 is 13 residues. V dropped 8 bases and J dropped 6; count of bases not matched to a gene: 6. Germline CDR1 reads SNHLY; CDR2 reads FYNNEI. The CDR3 reads CASRDSPSGELFF. In DNA form, the CDR3 reads TGTGCCAGCCGGGACAGTCCCTCCGGGGAGCTGTTTTTT.

This clone occurred once. This rearrangement joins TRBV5-8 to TRBJ2-2; 10 positions match TRBD1. J lost 4 bases, V lost 0 bases, and 0 bases had no gene match. This CDR3 is built from 15 residues. CDR1 SGHTS and CDR2 YDEGEE come from the germline V gene. The CDR3 nucleotides read TGTGCCAGCAGCTTGGGGGACAGGGGCACCGGGGAGCTGTTTTTT. Its translation: CASSLGDRGTGELFF. Using reference TRBV5-8 and TRBJ2-2 for the parts outside the CDR3, the full variable domain is EAGVTQSPTHLIKTRGQQATLRCSPISGHTSVYWYQQALGLGLQFLLWYDEGEERNRGNFPPRFSGRQFPNYSSELNVNALELEDSALYLCASSLGDRGTGELFFGEGSRLTVL.

This chain uses TRBV18 with TRBJ1-5, with TRBD1 matching over 9 bases. Germline V gene data show CDR1 as KGHSH and CDR2 as LQKENI. The CDR3 has 15 amino acids. The J segment lost 4 bases and the V segment lost 6 bases, leaving 7 bases of the junction unmatched. The CDR3 protein is CASSRGQGPNQPQHF. In DNA form, the CDR3 reads TGTGCCAGCTCCCGGGGACAGGGACCAAATCAGCCCCAGCATTTT.

The genes are TRBV27 and TRBJ1-5; TRBD1 aligns across 10 bases. Losses at the gene ends were 6 bases for V and 6 bases for J; bases not matched to a gene: 5. CDR3 length equals 14 residues. The germline V gene encodes CDR1 MNHEY and CDR2 SMNVEV (reference sequence). For the CDR3, the DNA is TGTGCCAGCAGGATTGGACAGGGGGGTCAGCCCCAGCATTTT. Translated: CASRIGQGGQPQHF.

The CDR3 nucleotides read TGTGCCAGCAGTTTATTGGCAGGGAAGTACGAGCAGTACTTC. Translating it yields CASSLLAGKYEQYF. The rearrangement uses TRBV27 and TRBJ2-7; a weak D match, TRBD1 (5 bases). Deletions cut 1 base from V and 4 bases from J, with 11 bases between. Germline assignment: CDR1 MNHEY and CDR2 SMNVEV (reference sequence). The CDR3 has 14 amino acids.

A few counts support this clone. The chain employs TRBV19 and TRBJ1-1, with unresolved D. The CDR3 is 13 amino acids. V lost 10 bases to trimming and J lost 0 bases, with 12 bases between them. Germline V gene lookup returns CDR1 LNHDA and CDR2 SQIVND (reference sequence). CDR3 sequence reads: CATKRALNTEAFF. The CDR3 DNA reads TGTGCCACCAAGAGGGCGCTGAACACTGAAGCTTTCTTT.

The chain couples TRBV6-5 to TRBJ1-1, with no clear D. Trimming left V 6 bases short and J 10 bases short, with 15 bases between. The CDR3 loop spans 12 amino acids. In germline, CDR1 is MNHEY, CDR2 SVGAGI. CDR3: CASRIPTAGAFF. CDR3 in DNA: TGTGCCAGCAGGATCCCTACAGCGGGAGCTTTCTTT.

To note about this clone: Other DNA sequences in the sample encode the same CDR3. This chain connects TRBV10-1 to TRBJ2-1, with unresolved D. The ends were cut back, 8 bases at V and 1 base at J, with 12 bases in the middle. This CDR3 is built from 14 residues. Germline assignment: CDR1 WNHNN and CDR2 SYGVQD (reference sequence). CDR3 sequence reads: CASSPRSSYNEQFF. Here the CDR3 DNA reads TGCGCCAGCTCCCCTCGGAGTTCCTACAATGAGCAGTTCTTC.

The V and J genes are TRBV18 and TRBJ1-1; D perhaps matches TRBD1 (5 bases). The V end lost 6 bases, the J end lost 7 bases, and 18 bases lay between the germline ends. The CDR3 has 14 residues. Germline-derived CDR1 and CDR2 are KGHSH and LQKENI. CDR3 in DNA: TGTGCCAGCTCGGAAACCACGGACAACCTTGAAGCTTTCTTT. Amino acids: CASSETTDNLEAFF.

The rearrangement joins TRBV7-2 to TRBJ2-7, with 9 positions matching TRBD1. After removal of 4 bases from V and 0 bases from J, the junction contained 16 bases not matched to a gene. The germline CDR1 and CDR2 sequences are SGHTA and FQGNSA. This CDR3 region has 19 residues. CDR3 sequence (DNA): TGTGCCAGCAGCTCTACCGGGACAGGGTTTATTTCCAGCTCCTACGAGCAGTACTTC. Its protein product is CASSSTGTGFISSSYEQYF.

This rearrangement joins TRBV2 to TRBJ2-3, with TRBD2 matching over 9 bases. CDR1 SNHLY and CDR2 FYNNEI come from the germline V gene. The CDR3 length is 15 residues. Trimming cost V 6 bases and J 5 bases; bases outside gene matches: 9. DNA for the CDR3: TGTGCCAGCAGCCCGGGACTAGCCTTAGGAGATACGCAGTATTTT. Its protein product is CASSPGLALGDTQYF.

The V and J genes are TRBV6-4 and TRBJ2-7; D ambiguous. The V and J ends lost 4 bases and 6 bases respectively, with 13 bases between them. From germline, CDR1 is MRHNA and CDR2 SNTAGT. The CDR3 covers 13 residues. CDR3 coding DNA: TGTGCCAGCAGTGTCGAGGTAGGCGGCGAGCAGTACTTC. This translates into CASSVEVGGEQYF.

The V gene is TRBV6-2 or TRBV6-3, the J gene TRBJ1-2, with unresolved D. Trimming removed 2 bases at V and 3 bases at J, with 19 bases between. The CDR3 runs to 17 residues. Germline assignment: CDR1 MNHEY and CDR2 SVGEGT. CDR3 sequence (DNA): TGTGCCAGCAGTTACGAGCAGTTTCTAGCTCGGGACTATGGCTACACCTTC. Its protein product is CASSYEQFLARDYGYTF.

The rearrangement uses TRBV6-5 and TRBJ1-2; no firm D call. The V gene lost 2 bases and the J gene lost 4 bases, with 17 bases spanning the gap. This CDR3 has 16 amino acids. CDR1 and CDR2 (germline): MNHEY, SVGAGI. The CDR3 loop is CASSYKGGGVFYGYTF. DNA for the CDR3: TGTGCCAGCAGTTACAAAGGAGGTGGAGTGTTCTATGGCTACACCTTC.